Presented here are 15 T cell receptor beta chains from one specimen sequenced in a study of blood T cell repertoires in COVID-19. Data came from immunoSEQ multiplex PCR; TCRdb stores just in-frame clones and leaves some out. The sample lists roughly 250,000 clones; 70% to 90% were seen once. Sequences were obtained from PBMCs or T cells enriched from blood (not recorded which). Receptors were obtained from a woman in her 50s who had recovered from COVID-19.

The chain has TRBV13 and TRBJ1-3; D may be TRBD1 (5 bases). V was pared by 0 bases and J by 2 bases, with 11 bases between. Germline loops: CDR1 PRHDT, CDR2 FYEKMQ (reference sequence). The CDR3 has 16 residues. In nucleotides, the CDR3 is TGTGCCAGCAGCTTAGGGGGCGCGGGACCTGGAAACACCATATATTTT. Amino acid sequence: CASSLGGAGPGNTIYF.

The CDR3: CASSEGARISPLHF. In nucleotides, the CDR3 is TGTGCCAGCAGTGAAGGGGCCAGGATTTCCCCCCTCCACTTT. V and J are TRBV2 and TRBJ1-6, with no clear D. The germline V gene has CDR1 SNHLY and CDR2 FYNNEI. The CDR3 loop spans 14 amino acids. Trimming pared 1 base from V and 13 bases from J, leaving 14 bases between.

V usage is TRBV11-2 and J usage is TRBJ2-1; TRBD2 is a possible D gene (6 bases). The V gene's germline CDR1 is SGHAT and CDR2 FQNNGV. The V gene lost 5 bases and the J gene lost 10 bases, with 18 bases spanning the gap. CDR3 length: 14 amino acids. CDR3 residues: CASSQLAGWGEQFF. The CDR3 bases are TGTGCCAGCAGCCAGCTGGCGGGATGGGGGGAGCAGTTCTTC.

The chain is built from TRBV5-6 and TRBJ1-6; the D is unclear. The CDR3 is 16 residues long. Germline V CDR1 and CDR2: SGHDT, YYEEEE. The ends were cut back, 1 base at V and 9 bases at J, with 17 bases in the middle. The CDR3 bases are TGTGCCAGCAGCTTGAGGAGTGGAGTAATTACTTCACCCCTCCACTTT. Its protein product is CASSLRSGVITSPLHF. The variable domain in full, with the rest retrieved from reference TRBV5-6 and TRBJ1-6, is DAGVTQSPTHLIKTRGQQVTLRCSPKSGHDTVSWYQQALGQGPQFIFQYYEEEERQRGNFPDRFSGHQFPNYSSELNVNALLLGDSALYLCASSLRSGVITSPLHFGNGTRLTVT.

The chain has TRBV6-5 and TRBJ2-5; D may be TRBD2 (5 bases). The CDR3 runs to 14 residues. Germline V gene sequence: CDR1 MNHEY, CDR2 SVGAGI. V lost 0 bases and J 9 bases, leaving 14 bases between the germline ends. The CDR3 sequence is CASSYSRTPEAQYF. The CDR3 DNA sequence: TGTGCCAGCAGTTACTCGCGCACACCGGAGGCCCAGTACTTC.

The V call is TRBV23-1, the J call TRBJ2-7; TRBD1 aligns across 8 bases. TRBV23-1 is an open reading frame whose function is uncertain. This CDR3 region has 16 residues. Trimming removed 6 bases from V and 0 bases from J; junction bases left unmatched: 10. This CDR3 reads CASSPYRDRSSYEQYF. In nucleotides, the CDR3 is TGCGCCAGCAGCCCCTACCGGGACAGGAGCTCCTACGAGCAGTACTTC.

The rearrangement links TRBV7-2 to TRBJ1-2; D unresolved. Per the germline V gene, CDR1 is SGHTA and CDR2 is FQGNSA. This CDR3 has 13 residues. V was pared by 2 bases and J by 2 bases, with 6 bases between. The DNA of the CDR3 is TGTGCCAGCAGCTTACAACTAAACTATGGCTACACCTTC. As protein: CASSLQLNYGYTF.

This chain connects TRBV28 to TRBJ2-5; TRBD1 agrees at 7 bases. The CDR3 spans 15 residues. In germline, CDR1 is MDHEN, CDR2 SYDVKM. With 2 bases clipped from V and 4 bases from J, the junction kept 7 bases outside the gene matches. The CDR3 coding sequence is TGTGCCAGCAGTTTACCCGAGGGGGCGAGAGAGACCCAGTACTTC. Translated: CASSLPEGARETQYF.

The J gene is TRBJ2-5, the V gene TRBV5-5; 8 positions match TRBD2. V trimming: 4 bases; J trimming: 1 base; junction bases outside the gene matches: 6. This CDR3 has 15 amino acids. CDR1 and CDR2 from the germline V gene are SGHKS and YYEKEE (reference sequence). In DNA form, the CDR3 reads TGTGCCAGCAGCATATTAGCGGGAACCCAAGAGACCCAGTACTTC. Encoded protein: CASSILAGTQETQYF.

The chain couples TRBV27 to TRBJ1-1; D gene ambiguous. This CDR3 contains 17 residues. The germline V gene encodes CDR1 MNHEY and CDR2 SMNVEV (reference sequence). The ends were cut back, 4 bases at V and 2 bases at J, with 20 bases in the middle. The CDR3 is CASSSTSRGSGNTEAFF. In DNA, the CDR3 is TGTGCCAGCAGTTCAACTTCCCGGGGTTCGGGAAACACTGAAGCTTTCTTT.

The chain is built from TRBV5-1 and TRBJ2-7; TRBD1 is a possible D gene (5 bases). Looked up from germline, CDR1 is SGHRS and CDR2 is YFSETQ. The CDR3 has 15 residues. V lost 0 bases and J lost 1, with 11 bases in between. The CDR3: CASSLGVTESYEQYF. DNA of the CDR3: TGCGCCAGCAGCTTGGGAGTGACAGAGTCCTACGAGCAGTACTTC.

The chain uses TRBV29-1 and TRBJ1-1; 7 nucleotides line up with TRBD1. V shed 7 bases, J shed 4 bases, and the junction held 6 bases outside the gene matches. CDR1 and CDR2 from the germline V gene are SQVTM and ANQGSEA. The CDR3 sequence is 12 residues long. The CDR3 coding sequence is TGCAGCGCCAACCAGGGGGTCACTGAAGCTTTCTTT. Residues: CSANQGVTEAFF.

The V call is TRBV7-8, the J call TRBJ1-1; tentative D call: TRBD1 (6 bases). Germline assignment: CDR1 SGHVS and CDR2 FQNEAQ. Trimming left V 4 bases short and J 1 base short, with 7 bases between. The CDR3 sequence is 13 residues long. The CDR3 here is CASSWGRNTEAFF. DNA of the CDR3: TGTGCCAGCAGCTGGGGGCGGAACACTGAAGCTTTCTTT.

V gene TRBV3-1 (or the pseudogene TRBV3-2) combines with J gene TRBJ2-7, with TRBD2 matching over 8 bases. Germline CDR1 reads LGHDT; CDR2 reads YNNKEL (reference sequence). This CDR3 has 13 amino acids. Trimming removed 5 bases from V and 6 bases from J; junction bases left unmatched: 6. The CDR3 DNA follows: TGTGCCAGCAGCACCGGGACTAGGGTCGAGCAGTACTTC. It specifies CASSTGTRVEQYF.

V is TRBV5-1 and J is TRBJ2-2; no firm D call. The CDR3 contains 14 residues. The germline gives CDR1 SGHRS, CDR2 YFSETQ. V shed 0 bases and J shed 5 bases, with 8 bases lying between them. The CDR3 nucleotides read TGCGCCAGCAGCTTGGCGGGTCAGACCGGGGAGCTGTTTTTT. Its protein product is CASSLAGQTGELFF.